This entry features one T cell receptor beta chain sequence. These data originate in a study of blood T cell repertoires in COVID-19. J lost 0 bases, V lost 6 bases, and 6 bases had no gene match. This CDR3 has 15 amino acids. The germline V gene encodes CDR1 MNHNY and CDR2 SVGAGI (reference sequence). Data came from immunoSEQ multiplex PCR; TCRdb stores just in-frame clones and leaves some out. The sample gives under 250,000 clones, approximately 85% of which show up once; about 3% is in the top ten. The V gene is TRBV6-6, the J gene TRBJ1-2; 8 nucleotides match TRBD1. Sample: peripheral blood. This clonotype originated in a man between 50 and 59 years old who had recovered from COVID-19. CDR3 in amino acids: CASSRWTGPNYGYTF. CDR3 coding DNA: TGTGCCAGCAGCCGTTGGACAGGGCCTAACTATGGCTACACCTTC.